This T cell receptor beta chain was sequenced during a study of T-cell reconstitution after alpha-beta-depleted transplantation in children. General observations from the study: Surviving recipient T cells and thymic progenitors accounted for the high day-60 TCRbeta diversity observed in some patients. Reports say that about two months after transplant, the alpha-beta T cells came out of several hundred graft clones that had expanded.

For this clonotype: Antigen: not known.

CDR3 length: 15 amino acids. With V trimmed by 3 bases and J by 2 bases, 8 bases remained unmatched. Germline V gene data show CDR1 as SGHRS and CDR2 as YFSETQ. Library preparation (for TCRbeta) was performed with unique molecular identifiers. TCRdb independently ran MiXCR on the PCR reads; one entry per CDR3 protein. The sample holds 780,000 or so distinct CDR3 sequences, less than 20% seen once. This specimen was PBMCs, mostly from graft donor cells, taken 360 days after TCRalphabeta/CD19-depleted stem cell transplant. The receptor was derived from a male patient aged 10-17 years who had a stem cell transplant for acute lymphoblastic leukemia, so the T cells may come from the graft donor. V gene TRBV5-1 combines with J gene TRBJ2-7; 7 bases are a match to TRBD1. In DNA, the CDR3 is TGCGCCAGCAGCTGGGCCGGGACAGAAACCTACGAGCAGTACTTC. Protein: CASSWAGTETYEQYF.